This TCR beta chain was recorded in a study of control samples from healthy donors and cancer patients. Only in-frame clones appear in the TCRdb table, and some are missing; sequencing was by immunoSEQ multiplex PCR. The table records about 130,000 clones, about 88% of them present only once. V dropped 4 bases and J dropped 4; count of bases not matched to a gene: 7. The CDR3 extends over 14 amino acids. Germline V gene data show CDR1 as SQVTM and CDR2 as ANQGSEA. The rearrangement uses TRBV29-1 and TRBJ1-1; 9 bases align to TRBD1. This clonotype was obtained from a man aged 18-30 years in good health. The specimen was blood. CDR3 sequence: CSVVLGTGFTEAFF. The CDR3 coding sequence is TGCAGCGTTGTACTAGGGACAGGGTTCACTGAAGCTTTCTTT.